One and the same sample provided the 2 T cell receptor beta chains below, sequenced in a study of blood T cell repertoires in COVID-19. Sequenced by immunoSEQ multiplex PCR; TCRdb stores in-frame clones only, minus some. The data show approximately 200,000 clones, about 87% seen once. Sequenced sample: PBMCs or T cells enriched from blood (not recorded which). The receptors were gathered from a woman aged 25 to 45 who had been exposed to COVID-19.

This chain uses TRBV7-9 with TRBJ2-5; 10 bases map to TRBD1. The CDR3 covers 16 residues. Germline loops: CDR1 SEHNR, CDR2 FQNEAQ (reference sequence). Trimming took 3 bases from V and 2 from J; bases not matched to a gene: 6. CDR3 bases: TGTGCCAGCAGCTTGGGGACAGGGGAAAAACAAGAGACCCAGTACTTC. It yields the protein CASSLGTGEKQETQYF.

The chain combines TRBV5-4 with TRBJ2-1; D not certain. The V and J ends lost 4 bases and 4 bases respectively, with 15 bases between them. Germline V gives CDR1 SGHNT, CDR2 YYREEE (reference sequence). The CDR3 is 15 residues long. The CDR3 DNA reads as TGTGCCAGCAGCCTGCCAGACTCTTTATACAATGAGCAGTTCTTC. It yields the protein CASSLPDSLYNEQFF.